This T cell receptor beta chain was found in a study of T cells in narcolepsy. Overall study findings and caveats: No autoreactive T cell clone sequences appeared in some memory CD4+ repertoires. Healthy controls reportedly lacked the autoreactive clonotypes serially found in patients' blood.

Concerning this clone itself: Its antigen is as yet unknown.

Repertoires were generated with immunoSEQ multiplex PCR, while TCRdb's copy carries only in-frame clones and drops some. The sample comprises some 25,000 clones, about four fifths of which are singletons, and roughly 0.65% rests with the top ten. The length of the CDR3 is 12 residues. Germline V gene lookup returns CDR1 MNHEY and CDR2 SVGAGI. Between the trimmed V and J ends, which lost 4 bases and 7 bases, there was a span of 8 bases. Sample: CD45RA- memory CD4+ T cells from PBMCs. The rearrangement joins TRBV6-5 to TRBJ1-5; D perhaps matches TRBD1 (6 bases). The source of this sequence is a human donor with narcolepsy. The CDR3, as DNA: TGTGCCAGCAGTTCCAGGGGCCAGCCCCAGCATTTT. This codes for CASSSRGQPQHF.